Listed here are 10 T cell receptor beta chains from one sample, sequenced in a study of response to subunit inactivated influenza vaccine. From the RT-PCR reads, TCRdb called clonotypes with MiXCR, one entry per CDR3 protein. This table has hundreds of thousands of distinct CDR3 sequences, approximately 14% appearing once. The input for sequencing was PBMCs from blood, taken 11 to 12 days after vaccination. These receptors all come from a man between 45 and 60 years old who received an inactivated influenza vaccine.

This clonotype came up many times. This rearrangement joins TRBV12-3 or TRBV12-4 to TRBJ2-1; TRBD1 matches at 10 bases. This CDR3 region has 15 residues. With 6 bases clipped from V and 4 bases from J, the junction kept 6 bases outside the gene matches. The CDR3 spells CASRFGQGEYNEQFF. The CDR3, as DNA: TGTGCCAGCAGATTCGGACAGGGGGAGTACAATGAGCAGTTCTTC.

In its sample, this clonotype was seen many times. An end of the junction differs from the germline gene, which may be a read error. V gene TRBV7-7 combines with J gene TRBJ2-2, with no clear D. The CDR3 length is 15 residues. In germline, CDR1 is SSHAT, CDR2 FNYEAQ (reference sequence). CDR3 sequence reads: CASSSTPGLIGELFF. In DNA form, the CDR3 reads TGTGCTAGCAGCTCAACCCCCGGGCTGATCGGGGAGCTGTTTTTT. Based on the CDR3 plus reference TRBV7-7 and TRBJ2-2, the full variable domain is GAGVSQSPRYKVTKRGQDVTLRCDPISSHATLYWYQQALGQGPEFLTYFNYEAQPDKSGLPSDRFSAERPEGSISTLTIQRTEQRDSAMYRCASSSTPGLIGELFFGEGSRLTVL.

This clonotype was observed a handful of times. The chain has TRBV7-9 and TRBJ2-2; TRBD1 might be the D (6 bases). CDR1 SEHNR and CDR2 FQNEAQ come from the germline V gene (reference sequence). There are 14 residues in the CDR3. The ends were cut back, 5 bases at V and 8 bases at J, with 15 bases in the middle. CDR3 nucleotides: TGTGCCAGCAGCCCCAACAGGGTAGCGGGGGAGCTGTTTTTT. This codes for CASSPNRVAGELFF. Based on the CDR3 plus reference TRBV7-9 and TRBJ2-2, the full variable domain is DTGVSQNPRHKITKRGQNVTFRCDPISEHNRLYWYRQTLGQGPEFLTYFQNEAQLEKSRLLSDRFSAERPKGSFSTLEIQRTEQGDSAMYLCASSPNRVAGELFFGEGSRLTVL.

This clonotype was detected only a few times. The chain links TRBV28 to TRBJ2-6, with no clear D. Germline V gene data show CDR1 as MDHEN and CDR2 as SYDVKM. V was clipped by 1 base and J by 2 bases, with 15 bases between them. The CDR3 covers 18 residues. DNA of the CDR3: TGTGCCAGCAGTTTATATGGGGATTGGGGTACTGGGGCCAACGTCCTGACTTTC. Translation gives CASSLYGDWGTGANVLTF.

In its sample, this clonotype was seen a few times. V and J are TRBV10-3 and TRBJ2-7; 9 nucleotides align to TRBD2. V shed 8 bases and J 7 bases; nucleotides not matched to a gene: 12. Germline-derived CDR1 and CDR2 are ENHRY and SYGVKD. The length of the CDR3 is 14 residues. The DNA of the CDR3 is TGTGCCATCCGCTCCGAAGGACTAGCGAGGGAGCAGTACTTC. It translates to CAIRSEGLAREQYF.

This chain joins TRBV4-3 and TRBJ2-2; D perhaps matches TRBD1 (5 bases). This CDR3 has 16 amino acids. The V end lost 0 bases, the J end lost 1 base, and 9 bases lay between the germline ends. Per the germline V gene, CDR1 is LGHNA and CDR2 is YSLEER. The CDR3 nucleotides read TGCGCCAGCAGCCAAGAGGCCAGGGTGAACACCGGGGAGCTGTTTTTT. It encodes CASSQEARVNTGELFF.

V and J are TRBV7-9 and TRBJ1-2; possible D gene TRBD1, 5 bases. CDR3 size: 15 residues. Germline V gives CDR1 SEHNR, CDR2 FQNEAQ (reference sequence). With 4 bases removed from V and 6 bases from J, the gap between germline ends came to 18 bases. For the CDR3, the DNA is TGTGCCAGCAGCTACGACGTGAAGGGGTTGGATGGCTACACCTTC. Protein: CASSYDVKGLDGYTF. The full variable domain, completed using reference TRBV7-9 and TRBJ1-2, is DTGVSQNPRHKITKRGQNVTFRCDPISEHNRLYWYRQTLGQGPEFLTYFQNEAQLEKSRLLSDRFSAERPKGSFSTLEIQRTEQGDSAMYLCASSYDVKGLDGYTFGSGTRLTVV.

This clonotype was counted only a few times. The chain employs TRBV6-5 and TRBJ1-1; 7 bases are shared with TRBD1. This CDR3 spans 13 amino acids. The trim removed 0 bases at V and 12 bases at J, leaving 7 bases unmatched. In germline, CDR1 is MNHEY, CDR2 SVGAGI. CDR3 region: CASSYSRQGGSFF. CDR3 bases: TGTGCCAGCAGTTACTCTCGACAGGGAGGGTCTTTCTTT.

This clonotype was counted a few times. The chain uses TRBV12-3 or TRBV12-4 and TRBJ1-5; 9 nucleotides match TRBD1. CDR3 size: 14 residues. The junction had 10 bases not matched to a gene; V was cut back by 6 bases and J by 10 bases. The CDR3 is CASRRTGQGSPQHF. In DNA form, the CDR3 reads TGTGCCAGCAGGCGCACTGGACAGGGGAGTCCCCAGCATTTT.

This clonotype has a handful of counts. V is TRBV20-1 and J is TRBJ1-5; 12 bases map to TRBD1. The CDR3 has 15 residues. V shed 6 bases and J 7 bases; nucleotides not matched to a gene: 10. Germline V gives CDR1 DFQATT, CDR2 SNEGSKA (reference sequence). The CDR3 reads CSAEYGTGGRQPQHF. For the CDR3, the DNA is TGCAGTGCCGAATATGGGACAGGGGGCCGGCAGCCCCAGCATTTT.